This T cell receptor beta chain came from a study of post-analysis software for immune sequencing data. Libraries were made from TCR beta cDNA, and they carried unique molecular identifiers. cDNA molecules numbering 450,000 to 650,000 came from around 1 to 10 million T cells. TCRdb itself ran the PCR reads through MiXCR, one entry per CDR3 protein. This table holds roughly 800,000 distinct CDR3 sequences, approximately 44% found once. Note on this clonotype: Its antigen is currently unknown.

CDR3 size: 16 residues. CDR1 SGHRS and CDR2 YFSETQ come from the germline V gene. Losses at the gene ends were 0 bases for V and 7 bases for J; bases not matched to a gene: 12. Whole-study findings and limits: Strong co-clustering by F measure was seen for same-batch samples. Patients carried several TRBV segments more frequently than controls did, and TRBV5-6, TRBV5-1 and TRBV20-1 were among them.

The chain employs TRBV5-1 and TRBJ2-5, with 7 nucleotides matching TRBD2. Source material: blood. The TCR originated in a girl under 18 with multiple sclerosis. CDR3 coding DNA: TGCGCCAGCAGCTTGGTGGGAGGGTCTGGGGGACGGACCCAGTACTTC. Translated: CASSLVGGSGGRTQYF.